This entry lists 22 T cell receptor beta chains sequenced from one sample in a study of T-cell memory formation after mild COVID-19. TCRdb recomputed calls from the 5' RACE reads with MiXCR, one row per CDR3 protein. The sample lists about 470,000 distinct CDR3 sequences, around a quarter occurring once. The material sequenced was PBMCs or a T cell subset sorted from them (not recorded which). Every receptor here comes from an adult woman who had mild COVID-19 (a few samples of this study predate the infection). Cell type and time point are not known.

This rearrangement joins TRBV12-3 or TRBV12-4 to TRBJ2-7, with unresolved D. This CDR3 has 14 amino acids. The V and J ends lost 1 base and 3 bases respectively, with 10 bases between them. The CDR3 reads CASSLGKGIYEQYF. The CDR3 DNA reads TGTGCCAGCAGTTTAGGAAAGGGTATCTACGAGCAGTACTTC.

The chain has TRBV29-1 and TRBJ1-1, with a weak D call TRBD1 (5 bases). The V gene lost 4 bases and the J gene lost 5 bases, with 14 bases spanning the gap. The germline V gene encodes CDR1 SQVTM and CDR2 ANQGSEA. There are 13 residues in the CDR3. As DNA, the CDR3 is TGCAGCGTTGGACCCCGGGGGTTGACTGAAGCTTTCTTT. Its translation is CSVGPRGLTEAFF.

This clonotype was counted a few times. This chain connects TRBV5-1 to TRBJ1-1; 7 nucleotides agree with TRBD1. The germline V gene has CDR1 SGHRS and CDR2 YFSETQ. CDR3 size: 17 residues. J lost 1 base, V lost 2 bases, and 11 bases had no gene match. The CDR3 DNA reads TGCGCCAGCAGCTTACAGGGGACGAGACTAAAGAACACTGAAGCTTTCTTT. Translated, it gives CASSLQGTRLKNTEAFF.

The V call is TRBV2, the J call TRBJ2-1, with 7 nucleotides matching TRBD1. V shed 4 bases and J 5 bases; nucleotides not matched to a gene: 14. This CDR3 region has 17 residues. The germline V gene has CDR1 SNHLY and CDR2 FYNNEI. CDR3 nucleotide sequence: TGTGCCAGCAGTGGAACAGGGGACAGTGGTAAAAACAATGAGCAGTTCTTC. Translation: CASSGTGDSGKNNEQFF.

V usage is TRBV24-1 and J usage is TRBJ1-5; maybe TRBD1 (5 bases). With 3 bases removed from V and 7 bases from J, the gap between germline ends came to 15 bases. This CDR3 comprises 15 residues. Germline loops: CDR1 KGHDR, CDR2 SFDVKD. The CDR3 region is CATSDDGTPGQPQHF. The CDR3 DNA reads TGTGCCACCAGTGATGACGGGACGCCAGGGCAGCCCCAGCATTTT.

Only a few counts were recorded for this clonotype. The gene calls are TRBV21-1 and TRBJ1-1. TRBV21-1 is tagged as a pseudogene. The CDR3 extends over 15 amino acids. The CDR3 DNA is TGTGCCAGCAGCTCCCCATCGGGAGGGGGCACTGAAGCTTTCTTT. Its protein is CASSSPSGGGTEAFF.

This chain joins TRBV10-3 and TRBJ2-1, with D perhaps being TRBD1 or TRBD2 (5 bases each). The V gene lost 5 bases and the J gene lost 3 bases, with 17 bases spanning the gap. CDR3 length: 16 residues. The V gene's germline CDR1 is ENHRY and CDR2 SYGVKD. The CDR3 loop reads CAISPGTPSYYNEQFF. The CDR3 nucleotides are TGTGCCATCAGTCCCGGGACCCCGTCTTACTACAATGAGCAGTTCTTC.

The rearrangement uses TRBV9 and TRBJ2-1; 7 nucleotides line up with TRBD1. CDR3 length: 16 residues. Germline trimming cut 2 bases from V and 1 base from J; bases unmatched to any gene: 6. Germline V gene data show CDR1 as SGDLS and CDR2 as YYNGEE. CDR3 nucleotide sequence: TGTGCCAGCAGCGTGGATAACAGGGGTTCCTACAATGAGCAGTTCTTC. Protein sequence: CASSVDNRGSYNEQFF.

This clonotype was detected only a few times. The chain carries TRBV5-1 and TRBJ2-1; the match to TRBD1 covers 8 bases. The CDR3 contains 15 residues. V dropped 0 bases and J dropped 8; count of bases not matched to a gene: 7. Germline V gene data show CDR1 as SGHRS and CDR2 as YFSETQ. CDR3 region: CASSLVPGGNDEQFF. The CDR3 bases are TGCGCCAGCAGCTTGGTTCCAGGGGGCAACGATGAGCAGTTCTTC.

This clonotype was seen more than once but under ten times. The CDR3 nucleotides read TGTGCCAGCGGGAAAGGACAGGGGGCACAGACCCAGTACTTC. Amino acid sequence: CASGKGQGAQTQYF. This sequence joins TRBV6-5 and TRBJ2-5, with TRBD1 identical over 11 bases. The CDR3 is made up of 14 amino acids. J was trimmed by 6 bases and V by 8 bases; bases with no gene match: 8. From germline, CDR1 is MNHEY and CDR2 SVGAGI.

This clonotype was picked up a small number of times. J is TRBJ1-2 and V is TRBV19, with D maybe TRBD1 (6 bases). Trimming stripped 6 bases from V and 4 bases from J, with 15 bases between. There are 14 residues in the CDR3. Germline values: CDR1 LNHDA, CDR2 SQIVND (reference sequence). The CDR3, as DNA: TGTGCCAGTAGAACGGACAGAAAGATCTATGGCTACACCTTC. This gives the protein CASRTDRKIYGYTF.

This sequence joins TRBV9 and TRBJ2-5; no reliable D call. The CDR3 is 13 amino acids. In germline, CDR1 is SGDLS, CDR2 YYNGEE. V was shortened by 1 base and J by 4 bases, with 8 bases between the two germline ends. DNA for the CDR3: TGTGCCAGCAGCGTACGCAGTCGAGAGACCCAGTACTTC. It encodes CASSVRSRETQYF.

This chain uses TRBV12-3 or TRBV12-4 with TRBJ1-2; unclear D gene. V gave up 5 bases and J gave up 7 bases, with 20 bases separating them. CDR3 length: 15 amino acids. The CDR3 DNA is TGTGCCAGCAGTGACTTATACGGGCCGGAGGCTGGCTACACCTTC. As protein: CASSDLYGPEAGYTF.

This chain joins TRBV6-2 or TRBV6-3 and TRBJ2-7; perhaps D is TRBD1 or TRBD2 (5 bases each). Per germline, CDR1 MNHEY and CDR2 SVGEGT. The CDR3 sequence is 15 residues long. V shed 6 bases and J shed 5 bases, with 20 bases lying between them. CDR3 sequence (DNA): TGTGCCAGCAGCGGACGCCGGGACCGTGGGGACGAGCAGTACTTC. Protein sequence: CASSGRRDRGDEQYF.

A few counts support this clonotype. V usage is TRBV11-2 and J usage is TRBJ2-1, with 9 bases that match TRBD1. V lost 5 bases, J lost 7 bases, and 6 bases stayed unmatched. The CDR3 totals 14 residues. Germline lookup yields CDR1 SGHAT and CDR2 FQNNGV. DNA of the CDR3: TGTGCCAGCAGCAAGGACAGGGGTGGTAATGAGCAGTTCTTC. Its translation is CASSKDRGGNEQFF.

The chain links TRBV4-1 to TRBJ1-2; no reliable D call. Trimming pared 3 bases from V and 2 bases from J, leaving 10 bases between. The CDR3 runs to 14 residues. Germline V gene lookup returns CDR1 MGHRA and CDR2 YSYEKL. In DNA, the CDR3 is TGCGCCAGCAGCCACCCAGCGTCAAACTATGGCTACACCTTC. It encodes CASSHPASNYGYTF.

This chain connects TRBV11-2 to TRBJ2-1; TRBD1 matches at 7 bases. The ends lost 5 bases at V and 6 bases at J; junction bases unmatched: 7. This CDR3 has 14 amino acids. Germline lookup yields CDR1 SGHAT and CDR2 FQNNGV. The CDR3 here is CASSPPGQRNEQFF. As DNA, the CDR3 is TGTGCCAGCAGCCCACCGGGACAGCGCAATGAGCAGTTCTTC.

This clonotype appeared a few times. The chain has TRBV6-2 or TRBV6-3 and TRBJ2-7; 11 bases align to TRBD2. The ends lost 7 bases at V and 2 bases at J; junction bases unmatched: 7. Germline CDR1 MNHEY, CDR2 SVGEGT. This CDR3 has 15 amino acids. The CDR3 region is CASILTSGGAYEQYF. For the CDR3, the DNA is TGTGCCAGCATCCTAACTAGCGGGGGCGCCTACGAGCAGTACTTC.

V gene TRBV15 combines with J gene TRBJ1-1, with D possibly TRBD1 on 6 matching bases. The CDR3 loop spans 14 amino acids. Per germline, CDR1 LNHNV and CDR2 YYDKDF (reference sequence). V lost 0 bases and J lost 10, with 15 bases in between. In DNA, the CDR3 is TGTGCCACCAGCAGAGATCGGAGGGAGGGGGGAGCTTTCTTT. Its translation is CATSRDRREGGAFF.

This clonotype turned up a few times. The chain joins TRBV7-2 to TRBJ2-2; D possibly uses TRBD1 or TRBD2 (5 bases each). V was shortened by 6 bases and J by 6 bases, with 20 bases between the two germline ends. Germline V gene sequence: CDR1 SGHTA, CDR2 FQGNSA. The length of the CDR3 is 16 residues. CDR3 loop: CASSLTGTDGAGELFF. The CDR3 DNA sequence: TGTGCCAGCAGTCTTACCGGGACCGACGGGGCCGGGGAGCTGTTTTTT. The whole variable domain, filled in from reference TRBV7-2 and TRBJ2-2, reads GAGVSQSPSNKVTEKGKDVELRCDPISGHTALYWYRQSLGQGLEFLIYFQGNSAPDKSGLPSDRFSAERTGGSVSTLTIQRTQQEDSAVYLCASSLTGTDGAGELFFGEGSRLTVL.

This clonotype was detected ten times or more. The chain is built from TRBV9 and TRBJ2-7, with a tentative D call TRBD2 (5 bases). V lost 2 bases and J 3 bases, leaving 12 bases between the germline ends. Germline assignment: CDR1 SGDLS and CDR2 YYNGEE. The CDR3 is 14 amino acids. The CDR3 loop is CASSVGPSSYEQYF. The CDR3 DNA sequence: TGTGCCAGCAGCGTCGGCCCTAGCAGCTACGAGCAGTACTTC. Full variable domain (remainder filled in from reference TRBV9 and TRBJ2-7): DSGVTQTPKHLITATGQRVTLRCSPRSGDLSVYWYQQSLDQGLQFLIQYYNGEERAKGNILERFSAQQFPDLHSELNLSSLELGDSALYFCASSVGPSSYEQYFGPGTRLTVT.

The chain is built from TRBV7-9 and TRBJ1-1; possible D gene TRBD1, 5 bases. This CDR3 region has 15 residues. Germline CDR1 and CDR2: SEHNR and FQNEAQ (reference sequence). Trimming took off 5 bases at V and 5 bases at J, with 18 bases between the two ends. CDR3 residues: CASSLVVGDQTEAFF. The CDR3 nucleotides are TGTGCCAGCAGCCTCGTGGTGGGGGATCAGACTGAAGCTTTCTTT. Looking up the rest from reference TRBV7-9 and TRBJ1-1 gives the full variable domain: DTGVSQNPRHKITKRGQNVTFRCDPISEHNRLYWYRQTLGQGPEFLTYFQNEAQLEKSRLLSDRFSAERPKGSFSTLEIQRTEQGDSAMYLCASSLVVGDQTEAFFGQGTRLTVV.